These T cell receptor beta chains were read from a single sample in a study of T cells in Graves' hyperthyroidism and ophthalmopathy. TCRdb passed the multiplex PCR reads through MiXCR, listing each CDR3 protein once. Here the sample spans under 300,000 distinct CDR3 sequences, 13% being singletons. Sequenced material: blood. The receptors come from a woman in her thirties with Graves' hyperthyroidism that later progressed to Graves' ophthalmopathy. Each CDR3 is given with its conserved first and last residue. A D gene is named only where the DNA matches it firmly. Clone size appears in some rows only: once, few, many, or a class for an expanded clone.

v_gene	abundance	j_gene	d_gene	CDR3aa	CDR3nt
TRBV24-1	-	TRBJ2-7	TRBD1	CAIGTEGSYEQYF	TGTGCCATCGGGACAGAGGGGTCCTACGAGCAGTACTTC
TRBV4-3	-	TRBJ2-2	-	CASSQDPPEILTGELFF	TGCGCCAGCAGCCAAGATCCCCCCGAGATATTGACCGGGGAGCTGTTTTTT
TRBV27	many	TRBJ1-1	-	CASSSGTLTEAFF	TGTGCCAGCAGTAGCGGAACGCTCACTGAAGCTTTCTTT
TRBV7-9	many	TRBJ2-7	-	CASSPPVSSYEQYF	TGTGCCAGCAGCCCCCCCGTGAGCTCCTACGAGCAGTACTTC
TRBV6-2/TRBV6-3	many	TRBJ2-3	TRBD2	CASSYSTSGRGGDTQYF	TGTGCCAGCAGTTACTCTACTAGCGGGAGAGGAGGGGATACGCAGTATTTT
TRBV19	many	TRBJ1-1	-	CASKKTGVNTEAFF	TGTGCCAGTAAAAAGACAGGAGTGAACACTGAAGCTTTCTTT
TRBV20-1	many	TRBJ1-5	-	CSARFGGDYSNQPQHF	TGCAGTGCTAGGTTCGGGGGGGATTATAGCAATCAGCCCCAGCATTTT
TRBV4-1	few	TRBJ2-7	-	CASSQGRGVGLPTYEQYF	TGCGCCAGCAGCCAAGGGAGGGGTGTGGGTCTACCAACCTACGAGCAGTACTTC
TRBV18	many	TRBJ2-7	-	CASSPEGVNEQYF	TGTGCCAGCTCACCAGAGGGAGTGAACGAGCAGTACTTC
TRBV7-3	few	TRBJ2-1	TRBD1	CASSLSGQSNEQFF	TGTGCCAGCAGCTTATCGGGACAGTCCAATGAGCAGTTCTTC
TRBV30	many	TRBJ2-1	TRBD2	CAWTLPGGEQFF	TGTGCCTGGACCTTACCCGGGGGGGAGCAGTTCTTC
TRBV4-3	-	TRBJ2-5	-	CASSQGHLGGETQYF	TGCGCCAGCAGCCAAGGGCACCTGGGGGGAGAGACCCAGTACTTC
TRBV19	-	TRBJ2-7	TRBD1	CASSRTVQGAYEQYF	TGTGCCAGTAGTCGTACCGTGCAGGGGGCCTACGAGCAGTACTTC
TRBV20-1	few	TRBJ2-6	-	CSARDLDSRNRANVLTF	TGCAGTGCTAGAGATCTGGACAGTCGAAATAGGGCCAACGTCCTGACTTTC
TRBV6-5	many	TRBJ1-2	TRBD1	CASSYSAPGQGGGYGYTF	TGTGCCAGCAGTTACTCGGCCCCGGGACAGGGCGGCGGCTATGGCTACACCTTC
TRBV11-1	many	TRBJ2-3	TRBD2	CASSLLGTRADTQYF	TGTGCCAGCAGCTTACTCGGGACTAGGGCAGATACGCAGTATTTT